This T cell receptor beta chain derives from a study of shared clonotypes between healthy human individuals (dated by TCRdb to the early 2020s). With regard to the full study: The cohort included three men and a couple of women between 18 and 49 years of age. For each donor, CD4 naive and CD4 memory were each given three plates, CD8 naive was given two plates, and CD8 memory was given one plate. To estimate repertoire size and how much clonotype sharing occurs between individuals, the study deeply sequenced the blood TCR repertoires of roughly 5 healthy adults. To increase sequencing depth and limit assay-specific biases, different laboratories used diverse techniques to prepare libraries and sequence TCR repertoires. Each donor's leukapheresis produced roughly between roughly 0.85 and 10 billion PBMCs.

Using the deep immunoSEQ assay, TCR CDR3 regions were amplified from genomic DNA by multiplex PCR. For each cell subset, the extracted genomic DNA was distributed evenly across all wells of several immunoSEQ 96-well plates, and each plate served as one replicate. For sorted subsets, roughly 190 ng of genomic DNA, equivalent to roughly 30,000 T cell genomes, went into each replicate PCR. Purified libraries were quantified with a Qubit 3.0 fluorometer, sized on a Bioanalyzer 2100, and re-quantified with the KAPA Library Quantification kit. A separate single-read 150-cycle Illumina NextSeq 550 flow cell was used to sequence each immunoSEQ 96-well plate. The source study handled its data this way. Because the immunoSEQ output included only junctional sequences and no quality scores, the filtering could not be the same as the filtering used for full-length reads. Sequences were annotated with PyIR, a Python wrapper for IgBLAST v1.9, using IMGT germline references to assign V/J genes and CDR3. Reads were filtered out if the reads had weak V/J assignments (E-value above 1e-6), no CDR3, stop codons, out-of-frame junctions, or ambiguous translated residues. V3J clonotypes were defined as sequences sharing the same inferred V gene, J gene, and CDR3 amino acid sequence. Percentage overlap between repertoires was computed as shared unique clonotypes divided by the size of the smaller repertoire. Repertoire richness was assessed with RTK rarefaction, the Chao1 estimator, and Recon v2.1 estimates of unobserved clonotypes. OLGA was used to compute generation probabilities for all TCRbeta clonotypes that the gDNA method yielded from a handful of donors. Imported from immuneACCESS, the table was reduced by TCRdb to in-frame sequences with V and J called. These copies leave out some clones; in studies compared against another copy, an unresolved V gene accounts for under half, and the cause of the remainder is not known. V, J and clone size derive from that table, while D and trimming were established from the DNA sequence. The sample table lists a few million clones, roughly 93% of them with a count of one. The ten largest clones represent about 1.7% of the sample.

Here is what the overall study found, with its caveats: Incomplete sequencing was indicated by rarefaction of sorted-subset datasets, despite the large sequencing depth. Because the study included only a small number of donors, the genetic and exposure-history diversity represented was limited. Pairwise subsampling led to the expectation that sequencing depth would affect the degree of clonotype sharing among donors. When several donors were compared, the shared fraction of clonotypes was about 5% for naive CD4, about 4% for naive CD8, 2.3% for memory CD4, and 0.3% to 0.5% for memory CD8. Naive subsets generally had larger estimated clonotype richness than memory subsets did. Compared with non-shared clonotypes, the clonotypes found in all four sorted-subset donors had higher generation probabilities. Sampling was restricted to blood, and TCR repertoires in tissues likely differ from the TCR repertoires found in blood.

From cysteine to phenylalanine, the CDR3 is 18 amino acids long. Only the CDR3 portion is preserved as DNA: 54 bases, with reading frame beginning at the first base. According to the germline V gene, CDR1 reads MDHEN and CDR2 reads SYDVKM. Trimmed from V: 9 bases; trimmed from J: 4 bases; junction bases lacking a gene match: 17. Comment on this clone: Its cognate antigen has yet to be identified. It has no much larger one-base neighbor in the sample; base qualities were not kept.

CD8 naive samples consisted of CD45RO-negative cells that were positively selected for CCR7, yielding a CD45RA+CCR7+ population without TemRA cells. The donors were healthy, HIV-negative adults with no recently reported acute infections or vaccinations. Only Caucasian adults living in Nashville, Tennessee, USA were represented among the donors. Blood was obtained by leukapheresis, after which PBMCs were separated by Ficoll-Histopaque density gradient centrifugation and cryopreserved in liquid nitrogen vapor phase. Purity and quantity of every magnetically sorted T cell population were checked by analytical flow cytometry. Each sorted fraction had its genomic DNA isolated and then quantified by UV absorbance on a Nanodrop 2000c.

Sequencing was done on a sample of naive CD8+ T cells from PBMCs. The sample's cell subset or site label, decoded: CD45RA+CCR7+. This receptor was identified in a man in his late teens or twenties in good health. Some clones in this sample may be carry-over from other donors' samples. The chain is made from TRBV28 and TRBJ2-7, and 14 junction bases match TRBD2. The bases read TGTGCCAGTAGGGGGTGGCGGCTGACTAGCGGGAGGGGTTACGAGCAGTACTTC. The resulting protein is CASRGWRLTSGRGYEQYF.